Each of the 10 T cell receptor beta chains below was sequenced from the same sample in a study of PD-1 blockade in classical Hodgkin lymphoma. Time point meaning: cycle 4 day 1 (C4D1), after about 6 weeks of nivolumab. Every patient had relapsed following autologous stem cell transplantation, and cohorts differed in brentuximab vedotin exposure. Purified CD4+ T cells were obtained from thawed PBMCs through magnetic negative selection. Profiling relied on immunoSEQ multiplex PCR, and the TCRdb table lists in-frame clones only, not all of them. The sample lists about 28,000 clones, over 75% occurring once. Material: CD4+ T cells from blood, obtained before the fourth cycle of nivolumab. These receptors all stem from a human donor with classical Hodgkin lymphoma.

This chain links TRBV7-2 with TRBJ2-5, with TRBD2 matching over 11 bases. The J call could be wrong; TRBJ2-7 is a better fit for the DNA end. Germline values: CDR1 SGHTA, CDR2 FQGNSA. The CDR3 extends over 15 amino acids. The CDR3 loop reads CASRAGTSGSYEQYF. CDR3 sequence (DNA): TGTGCCAGCAGGGCCGGGACTAGCGGCTCCTACGAGCAGTACTTC.

The V gene is TRBV19, the J gene TRBJ1-1; D call uncertain. The CDR3 runs 15 residues. Deletions cut 6 bases from V and 8 bases from J, with 22 bases between. Germline V gene sequence: CDR1 LNHDA, CDR2 SQIVND (reference sequence). The DNA for the CDR3 is TGTGCCAGTAGAACAACCGCGGTGGACGAAAGGGAAGCTTTCTTT. This translates into CASRTTAVDEREAFF.

The chain links TRBV4-3 to TRBJ2-1; D uncertain. The CDR3 is 15 amino acids. V lost 0 bases and J lost 4, with 10 bases in between. Germline CDR1 reads LGHNA; CDR2 reads YSLEER. Written as DNA, the CDR3 is TGCGCCAGCAGCCAAGATAGAACGCAATACAATGAGCAGTTCTTC. Residues: CASSQDRTQYNEQFF.

The chain combines TRBV5-5 with TRBJ2-3, with D tentatively TRBD2 (6 bases). V was clipped by 3 bases and J by 4 bases, with 15 bases between them. This CDR3 contains 15 residues. Germline V gene lookup returns CDR1 SGHKS and CDR2 YYEKEE (reference sequence). The CDR3 nucleotides are TGTGCCAGCAGCTGGGACTCCGGAGCGGCAGATACGCAGTATTTT. Translating it yields CASSWDSGAADTQYF.

The V gene is TRBV27, the J gene TRBJ1-1; D unresolved. Trimming shortened V by 6 bases and J by 1 base, and 15 bases separated the two germline ends. The CDR3 runs to 15 residues. The V gene's germline CDR1 is MNHEY and CDR2 SMNVEV (reference sequence). CDR3 in DNA: TGTGCCAGCAGGACGGAGACAAACGGGAACACTGAAGCTTTCTTT. This gives the protein CASRTETNGNTEAFF.

The J gene is TRBJ2-1, the V gene TRBV11-3, with D possibly being TRBD2 (6 bases). The V end was cut by 0 bases, the J end by 11 bases, with 14 bases between. This CDR3 is built from 14 residues. The germline V gene encodes CDR1 SGHNT and CDR2 YENEEA. CDR3 nucleotides: TGTGCCAGCAGCTTAGACGCGGGACGCGCCCAGCAGTTCTTC. Translating it yields CASSLDAGRAQQFF.

This chain links TRBV5-5 with TRBJ2-2, with D hard to call. The CDR3 consists of 12 residues. CDR1 is SGHKS, CDR2 YYEKEE, per germline (reference sequence). Trimming stripped 4 bases from V and 5 bases from J, with 6 bases between. CDR3 DNA: TGTGCCAGCAGCCCCGATACCGGGGAGCTGTTTTTT. This encodes CASSPDTGELFF.

V is TRBV7-2 and J is TRBJ2-3; D may match TRBD1 or TRBD2 (5 bases each). Germline V CDR1 and CDR2: SGHTA, FQGNSA. Trimming took 4 bases from V and 3 from J, leaving 14 bases between them. CDR3 length: 15 residues. As DNA, the CDR3 is TGTGCCAGCAGCTCCCAGGGAGTTGGGACAGATACGCAGTATTTT. It codes for CASSSQGVGTDTQYF.

The rearrangement links TRBV28 to TRBJ2-3; D might be TRBD2 (6 bases). The V end lost 8 bases, the J end lost 5 bases, and 11 bases lay between the germline ends. The germline V gene has CDR1 MDHEN and CDR2 SYDVKM. The CDR3 runs 12 residues. The CDR3 DNA reads TGTGCCAGCCGTTACGGGAGAGATACGCAGTATTTT. Translation: CASRYGRDTQYF.

The chain combines TRBV28 with TRBJ2-7, with 7 positions matching TRBD2. The CDR3 has 16 amino acids. The germline CDR1 and CDR2 sequences are MDHEN and SYDVKM. Trimming took 6 bases from V and 0 from J; bases not matched to a gene: 11. The CDR3 spells CASRWGTTISSYEQYF. The CDR3, as DNA: TGTGCCAGCAGATGGGGGACTACAATAAGCTCCTACGAGCAGTACTTC.